These 20 T cell receptor beta chains were sequenced from one sample in a study of shared clonotypes between healthy human individuals. Naive CD8 cells, CD45RO-negative and positively selected for CCR7, excluded terminally differentiated effector memory CD45RA+ cells. Profiled with immunoSEQ multiplex PCR; TCRdb holds only in-frame clones, not every one. Found here are roughly 850,000 clones, 96% of them singletons; the top ten hold around 0.25%. The sequenced material came from naive CD8+ T cells sorted from blood. The receptors come from a man younger than 40 in good health.

This CDR3 is CASSQGPAQGIFVEQFF. The DNA for the CDR3 is TGCGCCAGCAGCCAAGGGCCAGCCCAAGGAATTTTTGTTGAGCAGTTCTTC. This sequence joins TRBV4-1 and TRBJ2-1; no reliable D call. Trimming stripped 1 base from V and 9 bases from J, with 22 bases between. CDR3 length: 17 residues. Per the germline V gene, CDR1 is MGHRA and CDR2 is YSYEKL.

The J gene is TRBJ1-1, the V gene TRBV19, with D unresolved. The CDR3 loop spans 13 amino acids. Germline V gene lookup returns CDR1 LNHDA and CDR2 SQIVND (reference sequence). V was pared by 3 bases and J by 5 bases, with 10 bases between. CDR3 protein: CASSIWVLTEAFF. The CDR3 DNA is TGTGCCAGTAGTATCTGGGTTCTGACTGAAGCTTTCTTT.

In this sample, this clone turned up once. The chain joins TRBV29-1 to TRBJ1-2, with a weak D call TRBD1 (6 bases). Trimming cost V 3 bases and J 11 bases, with 16 bases left between them. The germline V gene has CDR1 SQVTM and CDR2 ANQGSEA. CDR3 size: 12 residues. DNA for the CDR3: TGCAGCGTTGAGTTGGGGGCGCAACGGTACACCTTC. This encodes CSVELGAQRYTF.

The genes are TRBV13 and TRBJ2-1; D gene ambiguous. The V gene lost 1 base and the J gene lost 5 bases, with 3 bases spanning the gap. Germline values: CDR1 PRHDT, CDR2 FYEKMQ (reference sequence). CDR3 length: 12 amino acids. CDR3 loop: CASSLVDNEQFF. CDR3 nucleotides: TGTGCCAGCAGCTTAGTGGACAATGAGCAGTTCTTC.

V usage is TRBV29-1 and J usage is TRBJ2-5; 7 positions match TRBD1. The CDR3 is made up of 15 amino acids. The trim removed 4 bases at V and 2 bases at J, leaving 10 bases unmatched. Per germline, CDR1 SQVTM and CDR2 ANQGSEA. This CDR3 is CSVAAGTEIQETQYF. The CDR3 nucleotides are TGCAGCGTTGCCGCCGGGACAGAGATACAAGAGACCCAGTACTTC.

This clone was counted a single time. The J gene is TRBJ2-5, the V gene TRBV5-1, with 9 nucleotides matching TRBD2. This CDR3 is 16 amino acids long. V lost 1 base and J lost 1; bases outside the gene matches: 5. Germline-derived CDR1 and CDR2 are SGHRS and YFSETQ. CDR3 bases: TGCGCCAGCAGCTTGACCGCTAGCGGGGTCCAAGAGACCCAGTACTTC. This sequence encodes CASSLTASGVQETQYF.

This clone was observed once. The rearrangement joins TRBV27 to TRBJ2-7; TRBD1 matches 7 bases. J was trimmed by 4 bases and V by 2 bases; bases with no gene match: 11. The CDR3 covers 16 residues. Germline CDR1 MNHEY, CDR2 SMNVEV (reference sequence). CDR3 DNA sequence: TGTGCCAGCAGTTTAAGTCTAGGGACAGTCGCTTACGAGCAGTACTTC. It yields the protein CASSLSLGTVAYEQYF.

The rearrangement joins TRBV7-9 to TRBJ1-5; D is undetermined. CDR1 and CDR2 from the germline V gene are SEHNR and FQNEAQ (reference sequence). CDR3 length equals 13 residues. V lost 1 base to trimming and J lost 8 bases, with 9 bases between them. CDR3: CASSLEGWEPQHF. CDR3 DNA sequence: TGTGCCAGCAGCTTAGAGGGATGGGAGCCCCAGCATTTT.

This clone showed up just once. This chain links TRBV2 with TRBJ2-7; TRBD2 agrees at 7 bases. Germline CDR1 SNHLY, CDR2 FYNNEI. CDR3 length: 14 residues. Germline trimming cut 11 bases from V and 2 bases from J; bases unmatched to any gene: 12. Here the CDR3 reads CAGTGAGETYEQYF. The CDR3, as DNA: TGTGCCGGGACTGGGGCGGGAGAGACCTACGAGCAGTACTTC. The full variable domain, its missing parts supplied by reference TRBV2 and TRBJ2-7, is EPEVTQTPSHQVTQMGQEVILRCVPISNHLYFYWYRQILGQKVEFLVSFYNNEISEKSEIFDDQFSVERPDGSNFTLKIRSTKLEDSAMYFCAGTGAGETYEQYFGPGTRLTVT.

V usage is TRBV11-2 and J usage is TRBJ1-1, with TRBD1 matching over 10 bases. Germline CDR1 and CDR2: SGHAT and FQNNGV. V shed 0 bases and J 6 bases; nucleotides not matched to a gene: 7. This CDR3 comprises 16 residues. The CDR3 coding sequence is TGTGCCAGCAGCTTAGATAAGACAGGGGGCTCACCTGAAGCTTTCTTT. Protein: CASSLDKTGGSPEAFF. Full variable domain (rest looked up from reference TRBV11-2 and TRBJ1-1): EAGVAQSPRYKIIEKRQSVAFWCNPISGHATLYWYQQILGQGPKLLIQFQNNGVVDDSQLPKDRFSAERLKGVDSTLKIQPAKLEDSAVYLCASSLDKTGGSPEAFFGQGTRLTVV.

The V gene is TRBV5-1, the J gene TRBJ1-4; a possible D gene is TRBD1 (6 bases). Trimming took off 1 base at V and 8 bases at J, with 12 bases between the two ends. The CDR3 covers 14 residues. The germline gives CDR1 SGHRS, CDR2 YFSETQ. Here the CDR3 reads CASSLLPGAEKLFF. As DNA, the CDR3 is TGCGCCAGCAGCTTGCTACCGGGGGCCGAAAAACTGTTTTTT.

This clone was seen just once. The gene calls are TRBV19 and TRBJ2-7, with a weak D call TRBD1 (7 bases). Germline CDR1 reads LNHDA; CDR2 reads SQIVND (reference sequence). There are 14 residues in the CDR3. V shed 6 bases and J shed 2 bases, with 14 bases lying between them. CDR3 coding DNA: TGTGCCAGTAGCGGACAGGAGGGACCCTACGAGCAGTACTTC. Protein sequence: CASSGQEGPYEQYF.

CDR3: CASSITSYNEQFF. CDR3 sequence (DNA): TGTGCCAGTAGCATAACTAGCTACAATGAGCAGTTCTTC. The rearrangement links TRBV19 to TRBJ2-1; tentatively, D is TRBD2 (5 bases). The CDR3 contains 13 residues. Germline values: CDR1 LNHDA, CDR2 SQIVND (reference sequence). Trimming stripped 6 bases from V and 3 bases from J, with 9 bases between.

The V call is TRBV29-1, the J call TRBJ2-3; 9 bases fit TRBD2. Germline V gene data show CDR1 as SQVTM and CDR2 as ANQGSEA. J lost 0 bases, V lost 7 bases, and 23 bases had no gene match. The CDR3 length is 20 residues. CDR3 in DNA: TGCAGCGCTTACTGGGGGGATAGCGGGAGCCTTCCTTCTAGCACAGATACGCAGTATTTT. It translates to CSAYWGDSGSLPSSTDTQYF.

V and J are TRBV2 and TRBJ2-7; 11 nucleotides align to TRBD1. Germline-derived CDR1 and CDR2 are SNHLY and FYNNEI. The V gene end was trimmed by 8 bases and the J gene end by 5 bases; junction bases not matched to a gene: 5. The CDR3 runs to 13 residues. The CDR3 DNA reads as TGTGCCAGCTTTAGGACAGGGGGCGACGAGCAGTACTTC. Amino acid sequence: CASFRTGGDEQYF.

This clone has just a few counts. The chain employs TRBV19 and TRBJ1-1; D unresolved. This CDR3 spans 13 amino acids. CDR1 and CDR2 (germline): LNHDA, SQIVND (reference sequence). The V gene lost 3 bases and the J gene lost 1 base, with 6 bases spanning the gap. The CDR3 reads CASSIFPNTEAFF. CDR3 nucleotides: TGTGCCAGTAGTATCTTTCCGAACACTGAAGCTTTCTTT.

The chain couples TRBV4-1 to TRBJ1-4; a possible D gene is TRBD1 (5 bases). Germline-derived CDR1 and CDR2 are MGHRA and YSYEKL. The CDR3 sequence is 15 residues long. V was trimmed by 0 bases and J by 5 bases, leaving 10 bases between them. The CDR3 DNA reads TGCGCCAGCAGCCAAGAAGGGGAGGAAAATGAAAAACTGTTTTTT. Translated: CASSQEGEENEKLFF.

There are a few counts of this clone. CDR3 bases: TGTGCCAGCAGTCCTTTGGGGGGGCTACATGAGACCCAGTACTTC. Its protein is CASSPLGGLHETQYF. The chain joins TRBV28 to TRBJ2-5; the D gene is possibly TRBD2 (7 bases). The V gene's germline CDR1 is MDHEN and CDR2 SYDVKM. There are 15 residues in the CDR3. V dropped 5 bases and J dropped 5 bases, with 18 bases sitting between them.

This chain links TRBV29-1 with TRBJ2-1, with D possibly matching TRBD2 (6 bases). The germline V gene encodes CDR1 SQVTM and CDR2 ANQGSEA. The CDR3 sequence is 13 residues long. Between the trimmed V and J ends, which lost 4 bases and 6 bases, there was a span of 13 bases. The CDR3: CSVATVGGNEQFF. The CDR3 DNA reads TGCAGCGTTGCCACCGTGGGGGGCAATGAGCAGTTCTTC.

The chain carries TRBV5-1 and TRBJ1-4; 7 bases are shared with TRBD1. The V and J ends lost 4 bases and 8 bases, in that order; junction bases with no gene match: 14. Germline lookup yields CDR1 SGHRS and CDR2 YFSETQ. This CDR3 is built from 16 residues. The CDR3: CASSKNPGGDGEKLFF. In nucleotides, the CDR3 is TGCGCCAGCAGCAAAAACCCAGGGGGGGATGGAGAAAAACTGTTTTTT.